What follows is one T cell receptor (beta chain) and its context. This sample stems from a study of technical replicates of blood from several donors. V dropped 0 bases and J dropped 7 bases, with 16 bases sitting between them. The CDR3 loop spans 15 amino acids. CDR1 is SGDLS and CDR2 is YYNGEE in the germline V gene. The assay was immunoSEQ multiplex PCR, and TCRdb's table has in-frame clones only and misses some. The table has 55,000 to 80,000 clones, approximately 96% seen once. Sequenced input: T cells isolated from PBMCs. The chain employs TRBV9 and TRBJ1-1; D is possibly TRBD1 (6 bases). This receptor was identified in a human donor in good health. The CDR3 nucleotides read TGTGCCAGCAGCGTAGAAGTTGGGGGGGCTTTTGAAGCTTTCTTT. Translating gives CASSVEVGGAFEAFF. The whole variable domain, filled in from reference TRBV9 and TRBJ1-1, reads DSGVTQTPKHLITATGQRVTLRCSPRSGDLSVYWYQQSLDQGLQFLIQYYNGEERAKGNILERFSAQQFPDLHSELNLSSLELGDSALYFCASSVEVGGAFEAFFGQGTRLTVV.